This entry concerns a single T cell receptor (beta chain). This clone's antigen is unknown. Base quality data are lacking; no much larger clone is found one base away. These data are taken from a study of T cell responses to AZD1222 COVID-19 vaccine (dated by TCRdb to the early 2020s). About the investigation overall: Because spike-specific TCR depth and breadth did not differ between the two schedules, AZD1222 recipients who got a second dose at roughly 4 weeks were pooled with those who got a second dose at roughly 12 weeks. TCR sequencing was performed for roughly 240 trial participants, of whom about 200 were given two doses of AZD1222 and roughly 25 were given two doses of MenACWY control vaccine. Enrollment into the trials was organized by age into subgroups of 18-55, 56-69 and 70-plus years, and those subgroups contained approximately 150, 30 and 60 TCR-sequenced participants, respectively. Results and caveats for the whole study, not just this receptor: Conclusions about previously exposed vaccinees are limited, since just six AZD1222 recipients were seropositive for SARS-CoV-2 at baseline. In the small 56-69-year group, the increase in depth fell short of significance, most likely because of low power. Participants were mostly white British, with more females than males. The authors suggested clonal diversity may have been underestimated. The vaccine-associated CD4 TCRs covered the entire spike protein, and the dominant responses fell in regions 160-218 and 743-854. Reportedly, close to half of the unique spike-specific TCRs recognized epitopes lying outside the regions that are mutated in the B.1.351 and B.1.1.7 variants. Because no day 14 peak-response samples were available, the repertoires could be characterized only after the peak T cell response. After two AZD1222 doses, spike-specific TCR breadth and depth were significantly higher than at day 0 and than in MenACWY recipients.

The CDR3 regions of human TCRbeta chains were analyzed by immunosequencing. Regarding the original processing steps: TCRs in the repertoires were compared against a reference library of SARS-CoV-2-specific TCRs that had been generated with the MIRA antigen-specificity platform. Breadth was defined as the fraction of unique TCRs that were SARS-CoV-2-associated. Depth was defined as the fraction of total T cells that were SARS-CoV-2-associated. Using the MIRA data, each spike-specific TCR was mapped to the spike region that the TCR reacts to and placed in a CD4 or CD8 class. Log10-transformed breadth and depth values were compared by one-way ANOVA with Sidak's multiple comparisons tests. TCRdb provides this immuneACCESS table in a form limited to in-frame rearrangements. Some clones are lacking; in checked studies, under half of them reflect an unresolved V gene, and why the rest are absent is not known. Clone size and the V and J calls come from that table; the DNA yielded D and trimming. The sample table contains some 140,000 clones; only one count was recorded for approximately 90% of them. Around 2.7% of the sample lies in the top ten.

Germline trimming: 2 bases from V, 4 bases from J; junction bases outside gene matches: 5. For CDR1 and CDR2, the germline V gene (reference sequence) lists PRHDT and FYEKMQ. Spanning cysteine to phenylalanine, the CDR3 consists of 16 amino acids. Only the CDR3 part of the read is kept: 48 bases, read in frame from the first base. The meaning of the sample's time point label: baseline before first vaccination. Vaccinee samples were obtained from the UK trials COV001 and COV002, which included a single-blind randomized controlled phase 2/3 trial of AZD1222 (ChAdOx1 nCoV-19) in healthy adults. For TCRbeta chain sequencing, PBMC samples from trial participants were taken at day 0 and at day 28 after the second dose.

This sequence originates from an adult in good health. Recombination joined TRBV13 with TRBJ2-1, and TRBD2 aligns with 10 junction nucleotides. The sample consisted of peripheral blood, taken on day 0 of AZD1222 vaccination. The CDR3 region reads CASSLTAGGGYNEQFF. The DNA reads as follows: TGTGCCAGCAGCTTAACAGCGGGAGGGGGATACAATGAGCAGTTCTTC.